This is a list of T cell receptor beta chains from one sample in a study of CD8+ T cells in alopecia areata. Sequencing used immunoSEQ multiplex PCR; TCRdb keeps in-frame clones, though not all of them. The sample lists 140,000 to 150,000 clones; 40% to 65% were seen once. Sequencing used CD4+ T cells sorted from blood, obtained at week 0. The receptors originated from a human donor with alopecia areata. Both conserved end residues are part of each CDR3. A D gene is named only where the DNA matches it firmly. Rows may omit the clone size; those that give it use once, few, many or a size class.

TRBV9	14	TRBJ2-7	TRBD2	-	CASTRGLVSYEQYF	TGTGCCAGCACCCGGGGACTAGTGTCCTACGAGCAGTACTTC
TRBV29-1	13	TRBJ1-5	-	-	CSVGVANNQPQHF	TGCAGCGTGGGGGTGGCTAACAATCAGCCCCAGCATTTT
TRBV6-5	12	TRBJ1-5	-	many	CASSNANQPQHF	TGTGCCAGCAGTAATGCGAATCAGCCCCAGCATTTT
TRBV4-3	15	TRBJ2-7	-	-	CASSQEPAGSYEQYF	TGCGCCAGCAGCCAAGAACCGGCAGGGTCGTACGAGCAGTACTTC
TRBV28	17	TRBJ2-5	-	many	CASSRPMDPLYQETQYF	TGTGCCAGCAGTCGGCCCATGGACCCGTTGTACCAAGAGACCCAGTACTTC
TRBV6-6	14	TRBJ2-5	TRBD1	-	CASSLDRGRETQYF	TGTGCCAGCAGCTTGGACAGGGGCAGAGAGACCCAGTACTTC
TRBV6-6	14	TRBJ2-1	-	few	CASSYAGMVSEQFF	TGTGCCAGCAGCTACGCAGGGATGGTGAGTGAGCAGTTCTTC
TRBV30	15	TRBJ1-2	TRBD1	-	CAWRPPGTGYYGYTF	TGTGCCTGGAGACCCCCCGGGACAGGGTACTATGGCTACACCTTC
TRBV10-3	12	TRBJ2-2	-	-	CAISKGSGELFF	TGTGCCATCAGTAAGGGGTCCGGGGAGCTGTTTTTT
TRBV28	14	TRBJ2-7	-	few	CATSEFGSSYEQYF	TGTGCCACCTCCGAATTCGGGAGCTCCTACGAGCAGTACTTC
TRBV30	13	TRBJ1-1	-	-	CAWSRAVKREAFF	TGTGCCTGGAGTCGGGCGGTTAAGCGTGAAGCTTTCTTT
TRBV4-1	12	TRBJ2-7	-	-	CASSQVGTEQYF	TGCGCCAGCAGCCAAGTAGGTACCGAGCAGTACTTC
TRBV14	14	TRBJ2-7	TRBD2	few	CASSPAGGPGQQYF	TGTGCCAGCAGCCCAGCGGGAGGGCCGGGCCAGCAGTACTTC
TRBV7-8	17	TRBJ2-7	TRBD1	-	CASSLGTGTGGTYEQYF	TGTGCCAGCAGCTTAGGTACCGGGACAGGGGGTACCTACGAGCAGTACTTC
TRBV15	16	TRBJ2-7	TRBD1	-	CATSRRGDRGAVEQYF	TGTGCCACCAGCAGAAGAGGGGACAGGGGGGCGGTCGAGCAGTACTTC
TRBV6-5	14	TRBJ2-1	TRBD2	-	CASKTSGGGNEQFF	TGTGCCAGCAAAACTAGCGGGGGGGGAAATGAGCAGTTCTTC
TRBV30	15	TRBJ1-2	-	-	CAWSFRDSGGYGYTF	TGTGCCTGGAGTTTCAGGGACTCCGGGGGGTATGGCTACACCTTC
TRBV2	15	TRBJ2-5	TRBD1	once	CASIETGAVQETQYF	TGTGCCAGCATCGAGACAGGGGCGGTACAAGAGACCCAGTACTTC
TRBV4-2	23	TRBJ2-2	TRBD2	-	CASSQGFGWATSGRFSNTGELFF	TGTGCCAGCAGCCAAGGATTTGGGTGGGCTACTAGCGGGAGGTTCTCGAACACCGGGGAGCTGTTTTTT
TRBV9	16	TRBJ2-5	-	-	CASSVALRDHQETQYF	TGTGCCAGCAGCGTAGCGCTCCGGGACCACCAAGAGACCCAGTACTTC
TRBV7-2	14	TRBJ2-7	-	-	CASSFDFAVDEQYF	TGTGCCAGCAGCTTCGATTTCGCGGTCGACGAGCAGTACTTC
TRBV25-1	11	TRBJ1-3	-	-	CASRSGNTIYF	TGTGCCAGCAGGTCCGGAAACACCATATATTTT
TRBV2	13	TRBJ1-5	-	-	CASSDQANQPQHF	TGTGCCAGCAGTGATCAAGCGAATCAGCCCCAGCATTTT
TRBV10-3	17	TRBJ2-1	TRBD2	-	CAISESTSGNRRGEQFF	TGTGCCATCAGTGAGTCAACTAGCGGAAACAGACGGGGTGAGCAGTTCTTC
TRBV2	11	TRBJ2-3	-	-	CASSLSDTQYF	TGTGCCAGCAGTCTTTCAGATACGCAGTATTTT
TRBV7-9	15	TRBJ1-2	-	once	CASSPDIGAALRYTF	TGTGCCAGCAGCCCGGATATCGGGGCAGCACTCCGCTACACCTTC
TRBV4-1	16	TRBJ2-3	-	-	CASSQARLGSADTQYF	TGCGCCAGCAGCCAGGCAAGATTGGGTTCCGCAGATACGCAGTATTTT
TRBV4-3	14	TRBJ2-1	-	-	CASSQRRVGGEQFF	TGCGCCAGCAGCCAACGACGGGTCGGAGGGGAGCAGTTCTTC
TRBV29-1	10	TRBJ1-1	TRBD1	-	CSGGQGEAFF	TGCAGCGGGGGACAGGGGGAAGCTTTCTTT
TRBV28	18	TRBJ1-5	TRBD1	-	CASSFFDRGSRNNQPQHF	TGTGCCAGCAGTTTCTTTGACAGGGGAAGCCGCAACAATCAGCCCCAGCATTTT
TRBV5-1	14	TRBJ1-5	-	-	CASSLDGFNQPQHF	TGCGCCAGCAGCTTGGACGGCTTCAATCAGCCCCAGCATTTT
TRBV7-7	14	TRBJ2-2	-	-	CASTQGTDTGELFF	TGTGCTAGCACCCAGGGGACGGACACCGGGGAGCTGTTTTTT
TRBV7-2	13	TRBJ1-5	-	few	CASRADSNQPQHF	TGTGCCAGCAGGGCGGATAGCAATCAGCCCCAGCATTTT
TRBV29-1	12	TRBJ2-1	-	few	CSVLGSSNEQFF	TGCAGCGTTCTCGGAAGCTCAAATGAGCAGTTCTTC
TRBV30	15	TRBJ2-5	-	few	CAWSADWGNAETQYF	TGTGCCTGGAGCGCAGACTGGGGGAATGCTGAGACCCAGTACTTC
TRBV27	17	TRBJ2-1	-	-	CASSWVGGPGGLNEQFF	TGTGCCAGCAGTTGGGTGGGGGGACCCGGGGGGCTCAATGAGCAGTTCTTC
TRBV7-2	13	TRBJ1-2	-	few	CASSLGARDGYTF	TGTGCCAGCAGCTTAGGAGCCCGAGATGGCTACACCTTC
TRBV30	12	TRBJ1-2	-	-	CAWAALNYGYTF	TGTGCCTGGGCTGCACTTAACTATGGCTACACCTTC
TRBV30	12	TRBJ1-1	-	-	CAWSRLNTEAFF	TGTGCCTGGAGCCGTCTTAACACTGAAGCTTTCTTT
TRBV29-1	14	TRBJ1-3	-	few	CSVEARGAGNTIYF	TGCAGCGTTGAAGCCCGGGGGGCTGGAAACACCATATATTTT
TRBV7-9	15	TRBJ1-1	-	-	CASSSTLVPGTEAFF	TGTGCCAGCAGCTCCACTTTGGTGCCGGGCACTGAAGCTTTCTTT
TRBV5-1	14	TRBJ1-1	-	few	CASSLTAMNTEAFF	TGCGCCAGCAGCTTGACAGCGATGAACACTGAAGCTTTCTTT
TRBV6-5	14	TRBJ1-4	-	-	CASSSGPLEAKLFF	TGTGCCAGCAGTTCCGGGCCATTGGAGGCAAAACTGTTTTTT
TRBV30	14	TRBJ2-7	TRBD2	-	CAWNSRGRVYEQYF	TGTGCCTGGAACTCCCGAGGGAGGGTCTACGAGCAGTACTTC
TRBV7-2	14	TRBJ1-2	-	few	CASTNPGGIYGYTF	TGTGCCAGCACCAACCCGGGGGGCATCTATGGCTACACCTTC
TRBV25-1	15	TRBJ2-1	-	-	CASSLSPGLYNEQFF	TGTGCCAGCAGTTTATCCCCGGGCCTCTACAATGAGCAGTTCTTC